The clone carrying this T cell receptor beta chain has a single count. The antigen is unknown. This entry belongs to a study of vaccination and CD4 T cells after COVID-19. Overall study context: A positive SARS-CoV-2 nasal swab PCR result was recorded for each convalescent patient; about 10 were mild and one severe. Study conclusions and caveats: Rising from around 20 to 38, the median of SARS-CoV-2-reactive clonotypes did not change significantly. Convalescent patient numbers were relatively low, with no early post-infection timepoints.

Treatment meaning: approximately 11-day PBMC culture with coronavirus spike peptide pools or control peptides (ViraFEST assay). The Oncomine TCR Beta short-read assay was what sequenced the DNA obtained from cultured CD4+ T cells. TCRdb passed the PCR reads through MiXCR, listing each CDR3 protein once. The sample contains 15,000 to 16,000 distinct CDR3 sequences, less than 55% of which appear only once. Germline values: CDR1 LGHNA, CDR2 YSLEER. The CDR3 is 15 amino acids. The J segment lost 5 bases and the V segment lost 1 base, leaving 5 bases of the junction unmatched. The sequence came from a human donor who had recovered from COVID-19. The sequenced sample was CD4+ T cells from blood, cultured in vitro. The rearrangement links TRBV4-3 to TRBJ2-7; 10 nucleotides align to TRBD2. CDR3 loop: CASSQVTSGRDEQYF. The CDR3 DNA reads as TGCGCCAGCAGCCAAGTGACTAGCGGGCGGGACGAGCAGTACTTC.